The present entry profiles one T cell receptor (beta chain) with its context. This record belongs to a study of blood T cell repertoires in COVID-19. Study summary: Donors in the United States, Italy and Spain gave samples during acute or convalescent COVID-19. The cDNA or gDNA used as material had been derived from T cells, B-cell-depleted T cells, or PBMCs.

CDR3 size: 13 residues. The V gene's germline CDR1 is GTSNPN and CDR2 SVGIG (reference sequence). Trimming at V came to 1 base and at J to 7 bases, leaving 4 bases not matched to a gene. In the study's own analysis: Nucleated cell number was recorded as an estimate derived from reference gene primer amplification. The table came from immunoSEQ multiplex PCR; TCRdb's copy has only in-frame clones and leaves some out. The V and J calls and clone size are taken from that table; D and trimming were inferred from the DNA. The profile shows about 240,000 clones, approximately 91% of them singletons. The chain uses TRBV30 and TRBJ2-1; 7 bases line up with TRBD2. This TCR derives from a woman younger than 45 with acute or convalescent COVID-19. The material sequenced was peripheral blood. CDR3 DNA: TGTGCCTGGAGTGCGGGAGGCCCGAATGAGCAGTTCTTC. Translating it yields CAWSAGGPNEQFF.